The subject of this entry is one T cell receptor beta chain. V lost 3 bases and J lost 0; bases outside the gene matches: 5. Per the germline V gene, CDR1 is KGHSH and CDR2 is LQKENI. The CDR3 covers 17 residues. These data belong to a study of blood T cell repertoires in COVID-19. As for the study in general: Collection of acute and convalescent COVID-19 samples took place in the United States, Italy and Spain.

Assay: immunoSEQ multiplex PCR; the TCRdb copy retains only in-frame clones and omits some. The repertoire holds hundreds of thousands of clones, with just under 90% as singletons. This sequence originates from a young woman with acute or convalescent COVID-19. The V and J genes are TRBV18 and TRBJ2-2, with 9 bases identical to TRBD2. Sequencing used peripheral blood. CDR3 loop: CASSPFAGGPNTGELFF. CDR3 nucleotide sequence: TGTGCCAGCTCACCGTTCGCGGGGGGGCCGAACACCGGGGAGCTGTTTTTT.